The T cell receptor beta chain described here comes from a study of T cell responses to AZD1222 COVID-19 vaccine. Study-wide results and caveats: Sampling that yielded the repertoires occurred only after the peak T cell response. Recipients of AZD1222 seropositive at baseline numbered only 5 or 6. Researchers report vaccine-associated CD4 TCRs spanning spike, with dominance at 160-218 and 743-854. The donor group comprised mostly white British people and more females; the analysis possibly underestimated clonal diversity.

Sequencing used immunoSEQ multiplex PCR; TCRdb keeps in-frame clones, though not all of them. The table has 95,000 to 100,000 clones, 85% to 90% seen once. As concerns this clone: The antigen remains unidentified.

CDR3 length equals 12 residues. V gave up 3 bases and J gave up 15 bases; unmatched junction bases: 6. Germline V CDR1 and CDR2: KGHSH, LQKENI. The gene calls are TRBV18 and TRBJ2-1; 9 bases fit TRBD2. Sequencing was performed on peripheral blood, taken on day 0 of AZD1222 vaccination. This receptor was identified in an adult in good health. CDR3 amino acids: CASSPLAGRGFF. CDR3 nucleotide sequence: TGTGCCAGCTCACCTCTAGCGGGACGGGGGTTCTTC.